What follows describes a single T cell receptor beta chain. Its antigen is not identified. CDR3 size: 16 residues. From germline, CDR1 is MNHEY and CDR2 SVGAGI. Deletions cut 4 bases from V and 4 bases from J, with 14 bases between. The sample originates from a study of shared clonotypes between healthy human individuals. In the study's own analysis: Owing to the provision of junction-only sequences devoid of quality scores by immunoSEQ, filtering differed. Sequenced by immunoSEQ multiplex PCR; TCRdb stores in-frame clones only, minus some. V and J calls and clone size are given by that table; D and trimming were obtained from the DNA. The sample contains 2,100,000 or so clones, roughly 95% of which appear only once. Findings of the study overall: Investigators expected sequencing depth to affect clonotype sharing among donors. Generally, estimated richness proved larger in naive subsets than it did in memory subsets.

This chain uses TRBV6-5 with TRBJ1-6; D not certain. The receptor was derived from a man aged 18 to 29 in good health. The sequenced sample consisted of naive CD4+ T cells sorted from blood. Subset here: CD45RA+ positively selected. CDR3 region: CASSSYSSGYNSPLHF. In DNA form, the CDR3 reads TGTGCCAGCAGTTCTTACTCTTCAGGATATAATTCACCCCTCCACTTT.